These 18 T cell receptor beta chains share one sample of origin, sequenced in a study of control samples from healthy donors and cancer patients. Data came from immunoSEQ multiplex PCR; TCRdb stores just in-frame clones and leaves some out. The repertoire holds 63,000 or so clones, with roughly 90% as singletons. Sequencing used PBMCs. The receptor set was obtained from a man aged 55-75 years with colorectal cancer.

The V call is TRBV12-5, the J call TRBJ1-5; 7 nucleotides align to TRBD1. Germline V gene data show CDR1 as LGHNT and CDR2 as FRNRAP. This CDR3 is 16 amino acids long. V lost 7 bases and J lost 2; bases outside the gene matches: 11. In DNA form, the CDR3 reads TGTGCTAGTGCCCTGGAGGTTGGGACAGGCAATCAGCCCCAGCATTTT. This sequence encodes CASALEVGTGNQPQHF.

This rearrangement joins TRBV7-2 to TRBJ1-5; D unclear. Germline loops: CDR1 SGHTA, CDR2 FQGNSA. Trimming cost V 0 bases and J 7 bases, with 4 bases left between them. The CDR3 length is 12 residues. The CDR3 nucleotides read TGTGCCAGCAGCTTAGCCGCCCAGCCCCAGCATTTT. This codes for CASSLAAQPQHF.

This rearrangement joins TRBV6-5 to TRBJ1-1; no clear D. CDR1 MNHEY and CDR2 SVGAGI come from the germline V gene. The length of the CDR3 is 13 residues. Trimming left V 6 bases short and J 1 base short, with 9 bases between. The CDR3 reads CASRPYGNTEAFF. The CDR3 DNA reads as TGTGCCAGCAGGCCCTATGGGAACACTGAAGCTTTCTTT.

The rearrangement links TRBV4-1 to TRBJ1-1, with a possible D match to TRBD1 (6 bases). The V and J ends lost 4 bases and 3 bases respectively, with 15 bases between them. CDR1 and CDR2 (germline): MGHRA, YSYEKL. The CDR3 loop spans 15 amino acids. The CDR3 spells CASSPGHHLDTEAFF. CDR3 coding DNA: TGCGCCAGCAGCCCGGGACATCACTTGGACACTGAAGCTTTCTTT.

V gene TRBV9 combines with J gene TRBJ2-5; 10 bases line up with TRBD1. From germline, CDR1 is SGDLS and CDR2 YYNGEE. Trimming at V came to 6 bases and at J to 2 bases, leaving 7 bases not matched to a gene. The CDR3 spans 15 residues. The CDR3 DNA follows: TGTGCCAGCAAACGAGGACAGGGGGGGCAAGAGACCCAGTACTTC. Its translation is CASKRGQGGQETQYF.

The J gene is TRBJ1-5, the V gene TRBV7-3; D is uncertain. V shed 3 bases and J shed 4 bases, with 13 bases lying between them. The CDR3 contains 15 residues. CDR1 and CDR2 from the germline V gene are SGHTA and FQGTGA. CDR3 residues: CASSFRDGYNQPQHF. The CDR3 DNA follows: TGTGCCAGCAGCTTCCGCGACGGATATAATCAGCCCCAGCATTTT.

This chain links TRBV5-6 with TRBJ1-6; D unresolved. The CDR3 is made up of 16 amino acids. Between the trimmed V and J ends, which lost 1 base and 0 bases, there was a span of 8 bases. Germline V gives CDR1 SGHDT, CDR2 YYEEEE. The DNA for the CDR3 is TGTGCCAGCAGCTTGTGGAGTAACTCCTATAATTCACCCCTCCACTTT. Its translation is CASSLWSNSYNSPLHF. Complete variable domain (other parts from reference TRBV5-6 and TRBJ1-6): DAGVTQSPTHLIKTRGQQVTLRCSPKSGHDTVSWYQQALGQGPQFIFQYYEEEERQRGNFPDRFSGHQFPNYSSELNVNALLLGDSALYLCASSLWSNSYNSPLHFGNGTRLTVT.

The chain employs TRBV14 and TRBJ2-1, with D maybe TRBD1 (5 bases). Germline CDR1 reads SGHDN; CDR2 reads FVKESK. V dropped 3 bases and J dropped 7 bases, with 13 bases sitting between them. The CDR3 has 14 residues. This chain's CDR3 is CASSHTTAGNEQFF. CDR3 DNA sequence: TGTGCCAGCAGCCACACGACAGCAGGGAATGAGCAGTTCTTC.

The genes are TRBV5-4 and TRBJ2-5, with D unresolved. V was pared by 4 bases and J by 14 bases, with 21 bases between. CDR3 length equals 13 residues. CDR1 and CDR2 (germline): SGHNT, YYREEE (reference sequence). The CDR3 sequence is CASSPGGAYELYF. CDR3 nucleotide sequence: TGTGCCAGCAGCCCCGGTGGTGCTTATGAGCTTTACTTC. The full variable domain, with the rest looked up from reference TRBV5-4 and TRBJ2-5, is ETGVTQSPTHLIKTRGQQVTLRCSSQSGHNTVSWYQQALGQGPQFIFQYYREEENGRGNFPPRFSGLQFPNYSSELNVNALELDDSALYLCASSPGGAYELYFGPGTRLLVL.

The CDR3 is CASSISPPGPQHF. As DNA, the CDR3 is TGTGCCAGTAGTATATCCCCCCCGGGGCCCCAGCATTTT. The genes are TRBV19 and TRBJ1-5; D is undetermined. Trimming left V 2 bases short and J 9 bases short, with 11 bases between. This CDR3 spans 13 amino acids. Germline lookup yields CDR1 LNHDA and CDR2 SQIVND (reference sequence).

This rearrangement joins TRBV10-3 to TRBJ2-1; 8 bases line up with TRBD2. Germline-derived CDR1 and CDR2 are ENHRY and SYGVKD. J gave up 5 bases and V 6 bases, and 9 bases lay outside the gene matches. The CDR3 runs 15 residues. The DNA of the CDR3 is TGTGCCATCAGGGAGGGTATAGCGGGGAACAATGAGCAGTTCTTC. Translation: CAIREGIAGNNEQFF.

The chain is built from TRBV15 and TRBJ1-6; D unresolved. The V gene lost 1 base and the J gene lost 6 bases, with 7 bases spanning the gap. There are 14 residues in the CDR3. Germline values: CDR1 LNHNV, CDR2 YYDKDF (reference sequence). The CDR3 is CATSRGAGNSPLHF. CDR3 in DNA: TGTGCCACCAGCAGAGGGGCTGGTAATTCACCCCTCCACTTT.

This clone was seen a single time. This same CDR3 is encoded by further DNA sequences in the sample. CDR3 sequence reads: CASSLWGGAYEQYF. The CDR3 DNA follows: TGTGCCAGCAGCTTGTGGGGGGGTGCCTACGAGCAGTACTTC. The chain employs TRBV5-5 and TRBJ2-7; 7 bases agree with TRBD2. This CDR3 is built from 14 residues. Germline V lookup: CDR1 SGHKS, CDR2 YYEKEE (reference sequence). V was clipped by 1 base and J by 2 bases; unmatched bases: 3.

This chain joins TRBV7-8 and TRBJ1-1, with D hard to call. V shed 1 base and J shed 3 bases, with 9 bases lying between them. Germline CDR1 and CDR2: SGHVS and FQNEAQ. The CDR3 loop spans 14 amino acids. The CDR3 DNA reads TGTGCCAGCAGCTTAGGGACGGGTTACACTGAAGCTTTCTTT. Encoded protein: CASSLGTGYTEAFF.

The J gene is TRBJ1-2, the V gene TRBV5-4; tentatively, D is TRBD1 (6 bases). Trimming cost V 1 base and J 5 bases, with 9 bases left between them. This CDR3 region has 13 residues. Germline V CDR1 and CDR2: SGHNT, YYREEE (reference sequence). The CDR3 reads CASSLWGAYGYTF. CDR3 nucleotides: TGTGCCAGCAGCTTGTGGGGGGCGTATGGCTACACCTTC.

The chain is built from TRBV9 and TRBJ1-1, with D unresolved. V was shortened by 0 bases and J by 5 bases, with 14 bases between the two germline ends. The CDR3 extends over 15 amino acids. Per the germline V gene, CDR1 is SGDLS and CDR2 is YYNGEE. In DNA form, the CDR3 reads TGTGCCAGCAGCGTAGAAGTCGGTGGTTGGACTGAAGCTTTCTTT. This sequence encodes CASSVEVGGWTEAFF.

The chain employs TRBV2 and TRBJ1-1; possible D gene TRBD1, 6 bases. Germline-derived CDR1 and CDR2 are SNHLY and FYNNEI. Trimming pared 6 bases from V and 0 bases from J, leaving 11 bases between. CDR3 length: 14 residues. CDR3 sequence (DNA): TGTGCCAGCAGGCGGGACATCTTGAACACTGAAGCTTTCTTT. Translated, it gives CASRRDILNTEAFF. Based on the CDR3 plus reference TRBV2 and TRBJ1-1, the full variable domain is EPEVTQTPSHQVTQMGQEVILRCVPISNHLYFYWYRQILGQKVEFLVSFYNNEISEKSEIFDDQFSVERPDGSNFTLKIRSTKLEDSAMYFCASRRDILNTEAFFGQGTRLTVV.

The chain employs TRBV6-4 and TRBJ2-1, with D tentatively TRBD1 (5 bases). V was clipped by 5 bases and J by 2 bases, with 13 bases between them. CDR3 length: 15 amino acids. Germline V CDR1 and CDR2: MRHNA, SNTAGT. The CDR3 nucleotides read TGTGCCAGCAGTCGAGTCACAGGCACCTACAATGAGCAGTTCTTC. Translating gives CASSRVTGTYNEQFF.